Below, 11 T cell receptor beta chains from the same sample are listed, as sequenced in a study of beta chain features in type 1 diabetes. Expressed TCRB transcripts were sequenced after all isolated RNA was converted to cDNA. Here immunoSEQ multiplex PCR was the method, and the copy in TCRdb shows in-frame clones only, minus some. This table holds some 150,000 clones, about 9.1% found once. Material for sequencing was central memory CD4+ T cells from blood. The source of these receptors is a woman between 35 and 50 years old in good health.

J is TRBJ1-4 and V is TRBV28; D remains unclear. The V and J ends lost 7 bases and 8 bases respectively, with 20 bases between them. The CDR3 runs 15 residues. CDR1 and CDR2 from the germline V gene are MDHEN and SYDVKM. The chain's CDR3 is CASTRGGKVQEKLFF. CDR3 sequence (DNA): TGTGCCAGCACCAGAGGCGGGAAAGTACAGGAAAAACTGTTTTTT.

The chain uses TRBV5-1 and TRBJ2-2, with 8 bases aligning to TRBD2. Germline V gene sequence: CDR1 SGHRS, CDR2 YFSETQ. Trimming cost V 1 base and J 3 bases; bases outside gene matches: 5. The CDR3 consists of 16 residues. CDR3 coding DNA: TGCGCCAGCAGCTTGCGGCGGGGGGTGGACACCGGGGAGCTGTTTTTT. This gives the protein CASSLRRGVDTGELFF.

The CDR3 DNA reads TGTGCCAGCAGCCAAGGGGGGGCGGCAAATCAGCCCCAGCATTTT. Translated: CASSQGGAANQPQHF. This chain uses TRBV7-6 with TRBJ1-5, with D possibly matching TRBD1 (6 bases). Per the germline V gene, CDR1 is SGHVS and CDR2 is FNYEAQ. The CDR3 sequence is 15 residues long. Trimming took 5 bases from V and 4 from J, leaving 15 bases between them.

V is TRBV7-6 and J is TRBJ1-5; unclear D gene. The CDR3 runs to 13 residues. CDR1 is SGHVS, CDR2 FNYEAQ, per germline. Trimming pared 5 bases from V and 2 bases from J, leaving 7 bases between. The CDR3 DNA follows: TGTGCCAGCAGCGCGCATGGCAATCAGCCCCAGCATTTT. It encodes CASSAHGNQPQHF.

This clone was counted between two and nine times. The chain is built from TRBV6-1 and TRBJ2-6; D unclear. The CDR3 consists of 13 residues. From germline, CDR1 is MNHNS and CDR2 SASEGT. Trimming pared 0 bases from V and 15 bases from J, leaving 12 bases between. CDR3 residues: CASSEASPLGLTF. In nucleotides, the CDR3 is TGTGCCAGCAGTGAAGCCTCTCCCCTAGGCCTGACTTTC.

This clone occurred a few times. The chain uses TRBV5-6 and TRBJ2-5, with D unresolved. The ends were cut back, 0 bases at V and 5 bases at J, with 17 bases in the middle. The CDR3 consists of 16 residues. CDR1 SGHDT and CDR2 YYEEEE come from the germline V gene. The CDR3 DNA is TGTGCCAGCAGCTTGGATGTTAGGAGCTGGATCGAGACCCAGTACTTC. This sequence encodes CASSLDVRSWIETQYF.

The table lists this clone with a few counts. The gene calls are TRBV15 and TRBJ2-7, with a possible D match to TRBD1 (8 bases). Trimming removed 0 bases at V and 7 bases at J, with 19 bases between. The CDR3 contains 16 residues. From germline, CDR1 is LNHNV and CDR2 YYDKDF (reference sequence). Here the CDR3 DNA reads TGTGCCACCAGCAGAGATGGCGATAACAGGGGGGGGGAGCAGTACTTC. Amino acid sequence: CATSRDGDNRGGEQYF.

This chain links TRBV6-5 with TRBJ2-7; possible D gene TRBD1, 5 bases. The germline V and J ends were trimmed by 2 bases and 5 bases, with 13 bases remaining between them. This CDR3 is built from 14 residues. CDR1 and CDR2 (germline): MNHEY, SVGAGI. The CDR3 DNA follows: TGTGCCAGCAGTTACACGGCAGGGAAAAACGAGCAGTACTTC. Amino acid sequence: CASSYTAGKNEQYF.

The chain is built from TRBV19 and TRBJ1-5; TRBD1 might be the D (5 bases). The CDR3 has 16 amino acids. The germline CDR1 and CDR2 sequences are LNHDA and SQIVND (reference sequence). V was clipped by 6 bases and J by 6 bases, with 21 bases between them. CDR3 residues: CASSQALVEGRQPQHF. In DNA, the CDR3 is TGTGCCAGTAGCCAAGCCCTCGTGGAGGGGCGTCAGCCCCAGCATTTT. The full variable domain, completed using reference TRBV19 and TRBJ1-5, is DGGITQSPKYLFRKEGQNVTLSCEQNLNHDAMYWYRQDPGQGLRLIYYSQIVNDFQKGDIAEGYSVSREKKESFPLTVTSAQKNPTAFYLCASSQALVEGRQPQHFGDGTRLSIL.

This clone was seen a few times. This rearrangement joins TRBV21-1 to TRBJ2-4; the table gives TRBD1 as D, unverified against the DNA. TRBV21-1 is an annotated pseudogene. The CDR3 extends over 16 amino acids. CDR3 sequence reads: CASSIDRGRPKNIQYF. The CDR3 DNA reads TGTGCCAGCAGCATTGACAGGGGGCGGCCCAAAAACATTCAGTACTTC.

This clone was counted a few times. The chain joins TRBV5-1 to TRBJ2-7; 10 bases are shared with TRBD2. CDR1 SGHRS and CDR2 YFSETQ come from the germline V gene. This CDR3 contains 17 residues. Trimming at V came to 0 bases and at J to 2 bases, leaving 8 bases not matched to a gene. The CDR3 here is CASSLEVSGGLAYEQYF. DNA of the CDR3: TGCGCCAGCAGCTTGGAGGTTAGCGGGGGGCTGGCCTACGAGCAGTACTTC.